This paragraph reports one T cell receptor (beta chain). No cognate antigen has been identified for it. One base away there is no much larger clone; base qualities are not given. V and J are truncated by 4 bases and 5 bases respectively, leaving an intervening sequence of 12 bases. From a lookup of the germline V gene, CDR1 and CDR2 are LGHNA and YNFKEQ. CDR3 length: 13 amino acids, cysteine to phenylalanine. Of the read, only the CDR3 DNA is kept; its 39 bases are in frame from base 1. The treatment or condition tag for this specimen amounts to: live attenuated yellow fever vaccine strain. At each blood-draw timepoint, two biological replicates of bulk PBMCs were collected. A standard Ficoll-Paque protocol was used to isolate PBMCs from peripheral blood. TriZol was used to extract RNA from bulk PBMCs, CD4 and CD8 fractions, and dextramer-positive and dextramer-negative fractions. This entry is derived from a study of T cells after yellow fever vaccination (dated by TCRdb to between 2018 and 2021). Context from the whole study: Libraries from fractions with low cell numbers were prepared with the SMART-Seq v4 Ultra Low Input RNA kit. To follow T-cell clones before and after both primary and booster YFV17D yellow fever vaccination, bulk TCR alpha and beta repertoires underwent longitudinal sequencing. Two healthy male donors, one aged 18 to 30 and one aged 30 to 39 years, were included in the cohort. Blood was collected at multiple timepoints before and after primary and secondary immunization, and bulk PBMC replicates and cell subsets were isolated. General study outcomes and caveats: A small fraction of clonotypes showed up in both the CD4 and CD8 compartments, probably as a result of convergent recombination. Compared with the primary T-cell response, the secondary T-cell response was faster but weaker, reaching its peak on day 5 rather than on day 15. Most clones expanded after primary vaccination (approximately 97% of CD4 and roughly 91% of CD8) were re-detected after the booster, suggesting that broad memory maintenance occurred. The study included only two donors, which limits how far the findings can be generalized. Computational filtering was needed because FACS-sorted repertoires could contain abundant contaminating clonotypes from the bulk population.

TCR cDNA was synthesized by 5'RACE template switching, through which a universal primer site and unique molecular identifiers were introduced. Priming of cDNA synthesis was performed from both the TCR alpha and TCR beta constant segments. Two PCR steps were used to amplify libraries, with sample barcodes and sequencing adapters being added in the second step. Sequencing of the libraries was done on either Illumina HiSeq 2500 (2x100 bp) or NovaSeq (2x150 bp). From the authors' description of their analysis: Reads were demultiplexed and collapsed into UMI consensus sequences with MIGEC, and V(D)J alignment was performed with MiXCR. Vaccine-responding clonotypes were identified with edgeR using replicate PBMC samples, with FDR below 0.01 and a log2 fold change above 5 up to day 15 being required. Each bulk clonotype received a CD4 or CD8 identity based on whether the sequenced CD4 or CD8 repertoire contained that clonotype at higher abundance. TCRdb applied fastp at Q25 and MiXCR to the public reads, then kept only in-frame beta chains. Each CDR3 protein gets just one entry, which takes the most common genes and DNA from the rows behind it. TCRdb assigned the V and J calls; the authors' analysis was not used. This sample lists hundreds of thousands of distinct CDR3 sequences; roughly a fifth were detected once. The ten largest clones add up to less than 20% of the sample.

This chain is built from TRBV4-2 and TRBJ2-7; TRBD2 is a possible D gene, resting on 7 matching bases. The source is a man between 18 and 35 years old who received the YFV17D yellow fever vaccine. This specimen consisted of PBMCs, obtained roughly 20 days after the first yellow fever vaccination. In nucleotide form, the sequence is TGTGCCAGCAGCCGGGGGGGCACGAACGAGCAGTACTTC. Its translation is CASSRGGTNEQYF.